This TCR beta chain was sequenced in a study of neoadjuvant anti-PD-1 for oral cavity cancer. At the level of the study: Patients without progression got a fourth dose around day 43.

This clone was counted only a few times. Repertoires were generated with immunoSEQ multiplex PCR, while TCRdb's copy carries only in-frame clones and drops some. In the table there are roughly 13,000 clones, about 75% of which are singletons. Time point of the sample: after neoadjuvant nivolumab, at surgical resection. From germline, CDR1 is SNHLY and CDR2 FYNNEI. CDR3 length equals 13 residues. V gave up 2 bases and J gave up 2 bases, with 6 bases separating them. This TCR was recovered from a person aged 40 to 85 with oral cavity squamous cell carcinoma. The sequencing here drew on PBMCs, taken after nivolumab (anti-PD-1) treatment. The chain couples TRBV2 to TRBJ1-2; possible D gene TRBD1, 6 bases. The CDR3 loop reads CASSEQGNYGYTF. DNA for the CDR3: TGTGCCAGCAGTGAACAGGGGAACTATGGCTACACCTTC.